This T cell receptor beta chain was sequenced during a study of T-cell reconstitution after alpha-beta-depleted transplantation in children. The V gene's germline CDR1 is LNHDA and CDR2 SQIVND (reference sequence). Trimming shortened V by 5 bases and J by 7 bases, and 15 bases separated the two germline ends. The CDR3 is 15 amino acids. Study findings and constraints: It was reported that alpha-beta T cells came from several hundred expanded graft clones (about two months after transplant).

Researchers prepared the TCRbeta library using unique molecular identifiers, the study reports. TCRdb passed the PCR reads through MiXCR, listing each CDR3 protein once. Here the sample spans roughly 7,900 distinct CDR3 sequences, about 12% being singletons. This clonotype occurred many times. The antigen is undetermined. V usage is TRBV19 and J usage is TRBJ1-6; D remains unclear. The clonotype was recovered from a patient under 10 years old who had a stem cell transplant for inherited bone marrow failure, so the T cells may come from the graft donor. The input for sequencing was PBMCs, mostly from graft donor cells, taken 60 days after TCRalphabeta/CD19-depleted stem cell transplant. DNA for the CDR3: TGTGCCAGTAGTGTACGGACGGGAACAAATTCACCCCTCCACTTT. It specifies CASSVRTGTNSPLHF.